This T cell receptor beta chain stems from a study of blood T cell repertoires in COVID-19. Whole-study context: COVID-19 samples collected from the United States, Italy and Spain covered acute and convalescent phases. T cells, B-cell-depleted T cells, or PBMCs provided the cDNA or gDNA that served as material.

Per germline, CDR1 SGHTA and CDR2 FQGNSA. The V end lost 1 base, the J end lost 7 bases, and 10 bases lay between the germline ends. The CDR3 runs to 13 residues. Per the original methods: It was from reference gene primer amplification that nucleated cell counts were estimated. Using immunoSEQ multiplex PCR, the repertoire was profiled, and TCRdb retains in-frame clones only, with some absent. The V and J calls and the clone size are those of that table, but D and trimming were determined from the DNA. The sample includes 14,000 to 15,000 clones, 85% to 95% seen only once; the top ten take about 7.6%.

The sequencing input was peripheral blood. The receptor comes from a human donor with active COVID-19. The donor label of this sample is uncertain. J is TRBJ1-1 and V is TRBV7-2, with D perhaps TRBD1 (5 bases). As DNA, the CDR3 is TGTGCCAGCAGCTTAGGGAGGGGCCGTGAAGCTTTCTTT. Translated: CASSLGRGREAFF. Supplemented by reference TRBV7-2 and TRBJ1-1, the full variable domain reads GAGVSQSPSNKVTEKGKDVELRCDPISGHTALYWYRQSLGQGLEFLIYFQGNSAPDKSGLPSDRFSAERTGGSVSTLTIQRTQQEDSAVYLCASSLGRGREAFFGQGTRLTVV.